Following are 22 T cell receptor beta chains from one sample sequenced in a study of blood T cell repertoires in COVID-19. Produced via immunoSEQ multiplex PCR; TCRdb's table is partial and in-frame only. The sample has about 36,000 clones, 85% seen once. What was sequenced was peripheral blood. These receptors came from a man in his fifties with active COVID-19.

The chain combines TRBV7-9 with TRBJ1-2; TRBD1 matches at 10 bases. The length of the CDR3 is 17 residues. V lost 1 base to trimming and J lost 2 bases; unmatched junction nucleotides: 7. Germline V gives CDR1 SEHNR, CDR2 FQNEAQ (reference sequence). The CDR3 DNA reads as TGTGCCAGCAGCTTAGAGGGACAGGGGAGAGGAAACTATGGCTACACCTTC. Translating gives CASSLEGQGRGNYGYTF.

The rearrangement joins TRBV5-5 to TRBJ2-3; D uncertain. CDR1 and CDR2 (germline): SGHKS, YYEKEE (reference sequence). Trimming shortened V by 0 bases and J by 1 base, and 6 bases separated the two germline ends. The CDR3 has 14 amino acids. CDR3 in amino acids: CASSLDYGTDTQYF. DNA of the CDR3: TGTGCCAGCAGCTTGGACTACGGCACAGATACGCAGTATTTT.

The rearrangement uses TRBV5-5 and TRBJ1-1; the D gene is possibly TRBD1 (5 bases). The CDR3 length is 13 residues. Germline V gives CDR1 SGHKS, CDR2 YYEKEE (reference sequence). Trimming removed 10 bases at V and 5 bases at J, with 18 bases between. CDR3 bases: TGTGCCGGGGGGGACCACCCCGAGACTGAAGCTTTCTTT. Protein: CAGGDHPETEAFF.

The chain joins TRBV19 to TRBJ1-6; D unclear. The CDR3 has 15 residues. Germline loops: CDR1 LNHDA, CDR2 SQIVND (reference sequence). V dropped 2 bases and J dropped 2 bases, with 7 bases sitting between them. The CDR3 loop is CASSISYTYNSPLHF. Here the CDR3 DNA reads TGTGCCAGTAGTATATCTTATACCTATAATTCACCCCTCCACTTT.

V and J are TRBV6-5 and TRBJ1-2; D perhaps matches TRBD1 (5 bases). With 6 bases removed from V and 0 bases from J, the gap between germline ends came to 11 bases. The CDR3 is 14 residues long. CDR1 and CDR2 from the germline V gene are MNHEY and SVGAGI. CDR3 region: CASRSGGTNYGYTF. CDR3 nucleotides: TGTGCCAGCAGGAGTGGGGGGACTAACTATGGCTACACCTTC.

This clone was detected only a few times. The genes are TRBV10-3 and TRBJ1-2, with D possibly matching TRBD1 (6 bases). Per germline, CDR1 ENHRY and CDR2 SYGVKD. V gave up 0 bases and J gave up 4 bases, with 9 bases separating them. The CDR3 contains 14 residues. The CDR3 DNA reads as TGTGCCATCAGTGAGTCAATAGGGGGCTATGGCTACACCTTC. Its protein is CAISESIGGYGYTF.

The chain carries TRBV19 and TRBJ2-7, with 11 positions matching TRBD1. Germline trimming cut 5 bases from V and 3 bases from J; bases unmatched to any gene: 3. The CDR3 is 14 residues long. Germline CDR1 LNHDA, CDR2 SQIVND (reference sequence). CDR3 sequence (DNA): TGTGCCAGTAGTTATGGGACAGGGGGCTACGAGCAGTACTTC. Its protein product is CASSYGTGGYEQYF.

This chain connects TRBV6-2 or TRBV6-3 to TRBJ2-7, with 8 bases identical to TRBD2. From germline, CDR1 is MNHEY and CDR2 SVGEGT. This CDR3 is built from 18 residues. With 2 bases clipped from V and 3 bases from J, the junction kept 15 bases outside the gene matches. CDR3 nucleotides: TGTGCCAGCAGTTACAGCGGGGGCGGCGGATTTCGAGGCTACGAGCAGTACTTC. Protein product: CASSYSGGGGFRGYEQYF.

The V call is TRBV5-6, the J call TRBJ2-7; 11 bases are a match to TRBD2. The V gene end was trimmed by 4 bases and the J gene end by 9 bases; junction bases not matched to a gene: 9. CDR3 length equals 14 residues. CDR1 and CDR2 from the germline V gene are SGHDT and YYEEEE. CDR3 nucleotides: TGTGCCAGCAGCCGCGGGACTAGCGGTCTCGGGCAGTACTTC. Translated, it gives CASSRGTSGLGQYF.

The rearrangement uses TRBV2 and TRBJ2-2, with D tentatively TRBD1 (5 bases). Germline CDR1 is SNHLY and CDR2 is FYNNEI. The germline V and J ends were trimmed by 10 bases and 2 bases, with 8 bases remaining between them. The CDR3 runs 12 residues. CDR3 in amino acids: CAIQVNTGELFF. The CDR3 nucleotides read TGTGCCATACAGGTTAACACCGGGGAGCTGTTTTTT.

The chain is built from TRBV5-6 and TRBJ1-1, with 8 bases aligning to TRBD1. The CDR3 is 15 amino acids. V shed 2 bases, J shed 4 bases, and the junction held 7 bases outside the gene matches. The germline gives CDR1 SGHDT, CDR2 YYEEEE. The CDR3, as DNA: TGTGCCAGCAGCTTTACTACAGGGGGTGGCACTGAAGCTTTCTTT. It translates to CASSFTTGGGTEAFF.

This chain connects TRBV5-1 to TRBJ1-1; possibly TRBD1 for D (6 bases). CDR1 and CDR2 from the germline V gene are SGHRS and YFSETQ. The CDR3 contains 14 residues. V lost 1 base, J lost 1 base, and 8 bases lay in between. CDR3 DNA sequence: TGCGCCAGCAGCTTGAGGGGGACGAACACTGAAGCTTTCTTT. Translation gives CASSLRGTNTEAFF. Based on the CDR3 plus reference TRBV5-1 and TRBJ1-1, the full variable domain is KAGVTQTPRYLIKTRGQQVTLSCSPISGHRSVSWYQQTPGQGLQFLFEYFSETQRNKGNFPGRFSGRQFSNSRSEMNVSTLELGDSALYLCASSLRGTNTEAFFGQGTRLTVV.

The rearrangement uses TRBV12-5 and TRBJ2-1, with TRBD2 identical over 10 bases. Per germline, CDR1 LGHNT and CDR2 FRNRAP. The length of the CDR3 is 15 residues. Trimming at V came to 4 bases and at J to 4 bases, leaving 4 bases not matched to a gene. The CDR3 DNA reads as TGTGCTAGTGGTTCCAAGCGGGGGGGGTACAATGAGCAGTTCTTC. Translation: CASGSKRGGYNEQFF.

This chain joins TRBV6-2 or TRBV6-3 and TRBJ1-1; D gene uncertain. Germline assignment: CDR1 MNHEY and CDR2 SVGEGT. The CDR3 runs 13 residues. Trimming cost V 2 bases and J 3 bases, with 7 bases left between them. The CDR3 nucleotides read TGTGCCAGCAGTTACGAGGTGGACACTGAAGCTTTCTTT. This gives the protein CASSYEVDTEAFF.

V is TRBV5-4 and J is TRBJ2-3, with 8 positions matching TRBD2. Germline V gives CDR1 SGHNT, CDR2 YYREEE (reference sequence). CDR3 length: 16 residues. The V segment lost 6 bases and the J segment 2 bases; nucleotides outside the gene matches: 11. The CDR3 loop reads CASTLGAGGPTDTQYF. The CDR3 bases are TGTGCCAGCACCCTGGGGGCGGGGGGTCCCACAGATACGCAGTATTTT.

This clone came up once. This rearrangement joins TRBV5-4 to TRBJ2-7; 9 positions match TRBD1. CDR1 and CDR2 from the germline V gene are SGHNT and YYREEE (reference sequence). This CDR3 has 15 amino acids. V lost 5 bases and J lost 4; bases outside the gene matches: 10. CDR3 DNA: TGTGCCAGCAGTCGCGGACAGGGGTTCTCGTACGAGCAGTACTTC. It yields the protein CASSRGQGFSYEQYF.

The chain recombines TRBV19 with TRBJ1-5; 8 positions agree with TRBD1. The germline CDR1 and CDR2 sequences are LNHDA and SQIVND (reference sequence). The CDR3 has 15 residues. V was pared by 3 bases and J by 3 bases, with 4 bases of the junction left unmatched. CDR3 amino acids: CASSIWTGINQPQHF. The CDR3 region has the DNA TGTGCCAGTAGTATCTGGACAGGGATCAATCAGCCCCAGCATTTT.

The rearrangement joins TRBV5-1 to TRBJ2-7; TRBD1 aligns across 7 bases. Germline V gene data show CDR1 as SGHRS and CDR2 as YFSETQ. The V gene end was trimmed by 5 bases and the J gene end by 1 base; junction bases not matched to a gene: 9. CDR3 length: 15 residues. The CDR3 sequence is CASSSTGLGSYEQYF. CDR3 DNA: TGCGCCAGCAGTTCGACAGGGTTGGGGTCCTACGAGCAGTACTTC.

This clone came up once. The chain is built from TRBV6-5 and TRBJ1-2, with 9 positions matching TRBD1. Germline CDR1 reads MNHEY; CDR2 reads SVGAGI. The trim removed 2 bases at V and 4 bases at J, leaving 2 bases unmatched. This CDR3 spans 14 amino acids. CDR3: CASSYRTGVYGYTF. The CDR3 coding sequence is TGTGCCAGCAGTTACCGGACAGGGGTCTATGGCTACACCTTC.

In its sample, this clone was seen once. The gene calls are TRBV15 and TRBJ1-4, with D uncertain. V lost 3 bases and J 0 bases, leaving 11 bases between the germline ends. Germline-derived CDR1 and CDR2 are LNHNV and YYDKDF (reference sequence). This CDR3 contains 16 residues. The CDR3 DNA reads TGTGCCACCAGCAGTGAGAGGGAGTCAACTAATGAAAAACTGTTTTTT. This gives the protein CATSSERESTNEKLFF.

The gene calls are TRBV27 and TRBJ2-7; TRBD2 matches at 13 bases. The V and J ends lost 4 bases and 0 bases, in that order; junction bases with no gene match: 9. There are 18 residues in the CDR3. Germline lookup yields CDR1 MNHEY and CDR2 SMNVEV (reference sequence). CDR3 DNA sequence: TGTGCCAGCAGTTCCTGGACTAGCGGGGGAAGGATCTCCTACGAGCAGTACTTC. This gives the protein CASSSWTSGGRISYEQYF.

V and J are TRBV9 and TRBJ2-3; 12 positions agree with TRBD2. Germline CDR1 reads SGDLS; CDR2 reads YYNGEE. CDR3 size: 15 residues. Trimming removed 3 bases from V and 2 bases from J; junction bases left unmatched: 1. CDR3: CASSASGGATDTQYF. The CDR3 region has the DNA TGTGCCAGCAGCGCTAGCGGGGGGGCCACAGATACGCAGTATTTT. Together with reference TRBV9 and TRBJ2-3, the CDR3 gives the full variable domain: DSGVTQTPKHLITATGQRVTLRCSPRSGDLSVYWYQQSLDQGLQFLIQYYNGEERAKGNILERFSAQQFPDLHSELNLSSLELGDSALYFCASSASGGATDTQYFGPGTRLTVL.